This T cell receptor (beta chain) was found in a study of blood T cell repertoires in COVID-19. Across the study: The United States, Italy and Spain supplied acute and convalescent COVID-19 samples. Nucleic acid was either cDNA or gDNA, and it came from T cells, B-cell-depleted T cells, or PBMCs.

The table lists this clone with a count of one. This CDR3 contains 13 residues. From germline, CDR1 is SNHLY and CDR2 FYNNEI. V shed 9 bases and J shed 6 bases, with 15 bases lying between them. Authors' processing steps: It was from reference gene primer amplification that nucleated cell counts were estimated. Profiling relied on immunoSEQ multiplex PCR, and the TCRdb table lists in-frame clones only, not all of them. The V and J calls and clone size were taken over from that table, and D and trimming were inferred from the DNA. The table has some 74,000 clones, less than 85% seen once. This chain joins TRBV2 and TRBJ1-5; weak D call: TRBD1 (6 bases). This TCR derives from a man between 70 and 80 years old with active or convalescent COVID-19. The sequencing sample was made of peripheral blood. CDR3 coding DNA: TGTGCCAGGCTACAGGGAGGGTGTCAGCCCCAGCATTTT. Translating it yields CARLQGGCQPQHF.